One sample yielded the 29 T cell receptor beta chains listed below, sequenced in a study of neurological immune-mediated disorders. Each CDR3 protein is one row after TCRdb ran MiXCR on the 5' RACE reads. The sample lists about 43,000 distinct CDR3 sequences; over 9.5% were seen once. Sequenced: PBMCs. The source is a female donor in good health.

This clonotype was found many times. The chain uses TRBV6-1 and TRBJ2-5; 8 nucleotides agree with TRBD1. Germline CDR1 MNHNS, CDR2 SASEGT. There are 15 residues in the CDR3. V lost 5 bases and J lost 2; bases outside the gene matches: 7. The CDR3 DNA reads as TGTGCCAGCAGTAGAGACAGGGGATATCAAGAGACCCAGTACTTC. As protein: CASSRDRGYQETQYF.

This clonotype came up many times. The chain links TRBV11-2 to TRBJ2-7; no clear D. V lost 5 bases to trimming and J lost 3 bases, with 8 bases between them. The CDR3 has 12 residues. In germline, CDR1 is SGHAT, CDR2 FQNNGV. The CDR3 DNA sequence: TGTGCCAGCAGCGAAGATTACTACGAGCAGTACTTC. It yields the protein CASSEDYYEQYF.

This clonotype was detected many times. The CDR3 nucleotides read TGTGCCAGCAGGCCCAGGGGAGTCACAGATACGCAGTATTTT. It translates to CASRPRGVTDTQYF. This chain links TRBV2 with TRBJ2-3; possibly TRBD1 for D (6 bases). Germline V gene sequence: CDR1 SNHLY, CDR2 FYNNEI. The V and J ends lost 6 bases and 2 bases respectively, with 12 bases between them. The CDR3 runs to 14 residues.

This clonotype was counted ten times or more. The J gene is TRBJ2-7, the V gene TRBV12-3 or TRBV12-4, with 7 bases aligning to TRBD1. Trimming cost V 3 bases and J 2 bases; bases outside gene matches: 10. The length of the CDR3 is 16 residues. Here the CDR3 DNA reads TGTGCCAGCAGTTTTGACGGGCAGGGGGTTCCCTACGAGCAGTACTTC. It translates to CASSFDGQGVPYEQYF.

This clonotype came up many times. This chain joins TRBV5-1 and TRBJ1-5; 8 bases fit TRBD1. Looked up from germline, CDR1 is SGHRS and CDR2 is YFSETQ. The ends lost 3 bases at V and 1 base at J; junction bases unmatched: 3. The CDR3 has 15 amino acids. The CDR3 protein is CASSSTGESNQPQHF. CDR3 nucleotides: TGCGCCAGCAGCTCGACAGGGGAAAGCAATCAGCCCCAGCATTTT.

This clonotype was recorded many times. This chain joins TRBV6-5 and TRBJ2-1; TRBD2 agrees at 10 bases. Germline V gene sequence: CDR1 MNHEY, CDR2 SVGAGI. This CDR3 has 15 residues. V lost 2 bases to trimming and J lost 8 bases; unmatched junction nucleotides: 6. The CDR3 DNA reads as TGTGCCAGCAGTTACACGGTAGCGGGGGGCGATGAGCAGTTCTTC. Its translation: CASSYTVAGGDEQFF.

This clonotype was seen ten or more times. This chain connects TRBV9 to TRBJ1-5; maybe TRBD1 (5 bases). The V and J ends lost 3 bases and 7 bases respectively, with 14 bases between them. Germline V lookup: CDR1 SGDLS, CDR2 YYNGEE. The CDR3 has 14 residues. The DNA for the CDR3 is TGTGCCAGCAGCGCTTCAGGGAACGTGCAGCCCCAGCATTTT. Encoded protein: CASSASGNVQPQHF.

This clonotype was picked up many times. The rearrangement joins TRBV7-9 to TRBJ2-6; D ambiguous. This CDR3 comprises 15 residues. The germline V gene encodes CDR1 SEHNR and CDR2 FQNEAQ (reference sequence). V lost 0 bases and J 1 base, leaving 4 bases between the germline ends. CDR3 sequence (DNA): TGTGCCAGCAGCTTAGCCGGGTCTGGGGCCAACGTCCTGACTTTC. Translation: CASSLAGSGANVLTF.

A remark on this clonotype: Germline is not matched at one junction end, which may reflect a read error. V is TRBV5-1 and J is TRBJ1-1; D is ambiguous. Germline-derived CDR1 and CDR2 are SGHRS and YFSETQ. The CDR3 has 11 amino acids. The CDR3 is CASSLEDEAFF. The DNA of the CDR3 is TGCGCCAGCAGCTTGGAAGATGAAGCATTCTTT.

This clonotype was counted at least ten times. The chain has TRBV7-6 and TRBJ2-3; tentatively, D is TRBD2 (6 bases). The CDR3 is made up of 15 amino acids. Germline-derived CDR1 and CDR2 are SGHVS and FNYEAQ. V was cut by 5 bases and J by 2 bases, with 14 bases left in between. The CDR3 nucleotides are TGTGCCAGCAGCACCCGGGACTCACCCACAGATACGCAGTATTTT. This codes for CASSTRDSPTDTQYF.

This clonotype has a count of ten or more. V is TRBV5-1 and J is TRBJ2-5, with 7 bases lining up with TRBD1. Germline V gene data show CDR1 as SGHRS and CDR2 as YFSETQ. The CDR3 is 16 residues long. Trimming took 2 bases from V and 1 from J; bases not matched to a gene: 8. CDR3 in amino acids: CASSFFPDRAQETQYF. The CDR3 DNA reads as TGCGCCAGCAGCTTTTTCCCCGACAGGGCCCAAGAGACCCAGTACTTC.

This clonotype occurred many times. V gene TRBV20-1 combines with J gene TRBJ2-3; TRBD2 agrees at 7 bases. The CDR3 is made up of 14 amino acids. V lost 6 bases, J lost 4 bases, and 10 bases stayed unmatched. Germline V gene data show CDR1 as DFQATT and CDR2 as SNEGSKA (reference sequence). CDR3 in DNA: TGCAGTGCCCCGAGCGGGAAAGGTTCAGATACGCAGTATTTT. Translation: CSAPSGKGSDTQYF.

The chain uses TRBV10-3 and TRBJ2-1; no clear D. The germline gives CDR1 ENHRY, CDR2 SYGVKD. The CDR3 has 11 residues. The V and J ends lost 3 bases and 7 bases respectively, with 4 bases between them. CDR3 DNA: TGTGCCATCAGTGATACTAATGAGCAGTTCTTC. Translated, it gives CAISDTNEQFF.

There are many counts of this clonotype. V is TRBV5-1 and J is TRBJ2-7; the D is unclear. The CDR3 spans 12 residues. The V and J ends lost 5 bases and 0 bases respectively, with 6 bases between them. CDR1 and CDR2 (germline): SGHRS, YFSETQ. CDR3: CASRASSYEQYF. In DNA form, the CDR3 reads TGCGCCAGCAGGGCGAGCTCCTACGAGCAGTACTTC.

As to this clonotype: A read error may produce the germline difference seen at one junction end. CDR3 coding DNA: TGTGCGAGCAGTTTAGATGGGAATCAGCCCCAGTATTTT. This codes for CASSLDGNQPQYF. The rearrangement joins TRBV12-3 or TRBV12-4 to TRBJ1-5; D is undetermined. The J call could be wrong; TRBJ2-3 is a better fit for the DNA end. This CDR3 comprises 13 residues.

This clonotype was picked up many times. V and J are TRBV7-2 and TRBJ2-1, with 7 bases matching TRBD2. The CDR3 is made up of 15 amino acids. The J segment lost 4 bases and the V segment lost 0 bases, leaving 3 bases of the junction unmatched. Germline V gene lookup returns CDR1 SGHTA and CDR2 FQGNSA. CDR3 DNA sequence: TGTGCCAGCAGCTTAGCGGGGGGGTTTTACAATGAGCAGTTCTTC. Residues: CASSLAGGFYNEQFF.

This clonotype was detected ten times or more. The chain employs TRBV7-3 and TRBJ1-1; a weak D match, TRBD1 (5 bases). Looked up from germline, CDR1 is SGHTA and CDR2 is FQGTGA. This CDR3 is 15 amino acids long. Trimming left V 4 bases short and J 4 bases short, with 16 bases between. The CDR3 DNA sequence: TGTGCCAGCAGCTCCAGTCCCGCGGGGGGCACTGAAGCTTTCTTT. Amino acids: CASSSSPAGGTEAFF.

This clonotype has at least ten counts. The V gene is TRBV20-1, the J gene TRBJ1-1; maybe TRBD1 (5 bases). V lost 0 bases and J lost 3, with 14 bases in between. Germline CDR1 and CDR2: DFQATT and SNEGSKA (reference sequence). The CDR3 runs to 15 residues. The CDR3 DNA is TGCAGTGCTAGAGACCCCGGGAGGGGTGACACTGAAGCTTTCTTT. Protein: CSARDPGRGDTEAFF.

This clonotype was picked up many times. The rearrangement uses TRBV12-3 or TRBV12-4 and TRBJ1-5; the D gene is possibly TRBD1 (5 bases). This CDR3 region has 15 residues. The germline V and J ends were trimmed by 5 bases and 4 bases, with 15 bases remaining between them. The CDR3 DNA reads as TGTGCCAGCAGTCCCCGGGGGGGGTGGAATCAGCCCCAGCATTTT. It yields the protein CASSPRGGWNQPQHF.

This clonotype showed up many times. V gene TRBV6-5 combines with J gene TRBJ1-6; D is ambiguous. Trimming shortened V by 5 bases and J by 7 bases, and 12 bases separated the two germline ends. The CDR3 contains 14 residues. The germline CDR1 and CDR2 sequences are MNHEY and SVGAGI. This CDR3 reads CASSRAKGNSPLHF. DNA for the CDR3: TGTGCCAGCAGTCGGGCAAAGGGAAATTCACCCCTCCACTTT.

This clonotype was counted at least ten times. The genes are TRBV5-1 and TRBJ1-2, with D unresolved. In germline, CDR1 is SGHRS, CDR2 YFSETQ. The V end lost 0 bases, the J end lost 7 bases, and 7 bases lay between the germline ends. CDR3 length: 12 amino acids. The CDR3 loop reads CASSLGGGGYTF. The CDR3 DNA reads TGCGCCAGCAGCTTGGGAGGCGGTGGCTACACCTTC.

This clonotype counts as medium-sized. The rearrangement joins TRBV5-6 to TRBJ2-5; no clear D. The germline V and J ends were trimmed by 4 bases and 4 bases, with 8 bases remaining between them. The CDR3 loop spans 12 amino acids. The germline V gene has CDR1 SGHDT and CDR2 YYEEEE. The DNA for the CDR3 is TGTGCCAGCAGCCTTTCGGGAGAGACCCAGTACTTC. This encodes CASSLSGETQYF.

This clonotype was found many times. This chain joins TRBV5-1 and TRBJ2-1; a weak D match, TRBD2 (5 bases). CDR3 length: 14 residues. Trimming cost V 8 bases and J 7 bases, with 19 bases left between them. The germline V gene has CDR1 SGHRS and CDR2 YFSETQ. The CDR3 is CASTRGSRGNEQFF. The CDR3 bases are TGCGCCAGTACCCGTGGCAGCCGGGGTAATGAGCAGTTCTTC.

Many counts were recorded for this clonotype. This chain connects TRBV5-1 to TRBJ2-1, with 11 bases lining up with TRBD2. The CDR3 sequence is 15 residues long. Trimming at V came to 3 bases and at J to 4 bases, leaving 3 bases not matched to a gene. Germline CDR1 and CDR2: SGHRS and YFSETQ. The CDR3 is CASSSLAGAYNEQFF. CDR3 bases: TGCGCCAGCAGCTCACTAGCGGGGGCATACAATGAGCAGTTCTTC.

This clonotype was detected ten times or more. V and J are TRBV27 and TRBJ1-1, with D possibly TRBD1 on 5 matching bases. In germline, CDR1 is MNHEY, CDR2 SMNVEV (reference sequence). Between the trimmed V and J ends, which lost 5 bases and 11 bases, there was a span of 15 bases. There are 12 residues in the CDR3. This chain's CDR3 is CASSPPGLRAFF. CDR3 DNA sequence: TGTGCCAGCAGTCCGCCAGGGCTTAGGGCTTTCTTT.

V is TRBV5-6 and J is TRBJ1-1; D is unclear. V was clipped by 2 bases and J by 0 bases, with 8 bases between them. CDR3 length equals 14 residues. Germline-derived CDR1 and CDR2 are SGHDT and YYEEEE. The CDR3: CASSFWELNTEAFF. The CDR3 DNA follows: TGTGCCAGCAGCTTTTGGGAGCTGAACACTGAAGCTTTCTTT.

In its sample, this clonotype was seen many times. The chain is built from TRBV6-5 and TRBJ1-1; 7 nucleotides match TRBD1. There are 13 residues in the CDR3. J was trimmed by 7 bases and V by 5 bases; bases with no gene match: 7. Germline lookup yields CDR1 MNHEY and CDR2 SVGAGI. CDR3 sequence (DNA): TGTGCCAGCAGTCGGAGGGGGCGTAATGAAGCTTTCTTT. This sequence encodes CASSRRGRNEAFF.

The CDR3 bases are TGTGATATTTTCATGATGCTACCGACAGCCGCTGAAGCTTTCTTT. Residues: CDIFMMLPTAAEAFF. This sequence joins TRBV21-1 and TRBJ1-1; the D segment call TRBD1 is taken from the table without a DNA check. TRBV21-1 is shown as a pseudogene. The CDR3 contains 15 residues.

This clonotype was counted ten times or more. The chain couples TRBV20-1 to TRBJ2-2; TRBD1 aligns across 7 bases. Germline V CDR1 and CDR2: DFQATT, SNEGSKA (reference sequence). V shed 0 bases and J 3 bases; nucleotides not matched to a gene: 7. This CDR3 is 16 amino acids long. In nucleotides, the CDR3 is TGCAGTGCTAGAGATCCCCGACAGGGCGACACCGGGGAGCTGTTTTTT. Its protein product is CSARDPRQGDTGELFF.